A selection of T cell receptor beta chains follows, all from one sample in a study of Graves' ophthalmopathy and Graves' hyperthyroidism. Via MiXCR, TCRdb re-called the multiplex PCR reads, giving one row per CDR3 protein. The data hold about 640,000 distinct CDR3 sequences, with 35% to 45% observed a single time. Material: peripheral blood. These receptors were collected from an adult man with Graves' ophthalmopathy. The CDR3 runs from the conserved cysteine through the conserved F or W. Each record gives: J gene, D gene, clone size, CDR3 length, V gene, CDR3 protein, CDR3 DNA. D genes are given only for firm matches. Rows give clone size only sometimes, using once, few, many, or a class for an expanded clone.

TRBJ1-5,TRBD1,-,15,TRBV7-2,CAGSLGTGNNQPQHF,TGTGCCGGCAGCTTAGGGACAGGGAACAATCAGCCCCAGCATTTT
TRBJ1-1,TRBD1,many,15,TRBV7-9,CASSLTGGMNTEAFF,TGTGCCAGCAGCTTGACAGGGGGCATGAACACTGAAGCTTTCTTT
TRBJ2-7,-,-,13,TRBV10-3,CASSYSMSYEQYF,TGTGCCAGCAGTTACTCGATGTCCTACGAGCAGTACTTC
TRBJ2-5,TRBD1,-,11,TRBV10-3,CAIGQVGTQYF,TGTGCCATCGGACAGGTCGGGACCCAGTACTTC
TRBJ1-2,-,many,15,TRBV10-3,CASRTRWGANYGYTF,TGTGCCAGCAGGACCAGGTGGGGCGCTAACTATGGCTACACCTTC
TRBJ1-1,-,many,13,TRBV19,CASSMSGNTEAFF,TGTGCCAGTAGTATGTCGGGGAACACTGAAGCTTTCTTT
TRBJ1-5,TRBD1,many,13,TRBV19,CASSRTGDQPQHF,TGTGCCAGTAGTAGAACAGGGGATCAGCCCCAGCATTTT
TRBJ2-2,-,few,16,TRBV7-8,CASSLAGPGTPGELFF,TGTGCCAGCAGCTTAGCAGGTCCAGGGACCCCCGGGGAGCTGTTTTTT
TRBJ2-7,-,-,14,TRBV4-3,CASGPSGGLYGQYF,TGCGCCAGCGGCCCCTCAGGAGGTCTCTACGGGCAGTACTTC
TRBJ1-1,-,-,15,TRBV25-1,CAWSDLGHMNTEAFF,TGTGCCTGGAGTGATCTGGGACATATGAACACTGAAGCTTTCTTT
TRBJ2-5,-,-,13,TRBV27,CASTDSGGGTQYF,TGTGCCAGCACTGACTCCGGAGGGGGGACCCAGTACTTC
TRBJ1-2,-,many,14,TRBV5-1,CASSLLQGRDGYTF,TGCGCCAGCAGCTTGTTGCAGGGGAGGGATGGCTACACCTTC
TRBJ2-6,TRBD1,-,17,TRBV25-1,CASRPGQGEYGANVLTF,TGTGCCAGCAGACCGGGACAGGGAGAATATGGGGCCAACGTCCTGACTTTC
TRBJ2-7,-,many,18,TRBV7-2,CASTDIPRLPTSSYEQYF,TGTGCCAGCACCGACATTCCCCGCCTTCCGACAAGCTCCTACGAGCAGTACTTC
TRBJ1-1,-,few,16,TRBV5-6,CASSQGPSDLSTEAFF,TGTGCCAGCAGCCAGGGCCCATCGGATCTTAGCACTGAAGCTTTCTTT
TRBJ1-4,-,many,11,TRBV19,CASSMGEKLFF,TGTGCCAGTAGTATGGGTGAAAAACTGTTTTTT
TRBJ1-1,-,-,15,TRBV10-3,CAISESTGRDTEAFF,TGTGCCATCAGTGAGTCTACAGGGAGAGACACTGAAGCTTTCTTT
TRBJ2-7,TRBD1,-,16,TRBV7-9,CASSLATGKSSYEQYF,TGTGCCAGCAGCTTGGCGACAGGGAAGAGCTCCTACGAGCAGTACTTC
TRBJ1-5,TRBD1,-,13,TRBV29-1,CSAGTGINQPQHF,TGCAGCGCGGGGACAGGGATCAATCAGCCCCAGCATTTT
TRBJ2-5,-,many,12,TRBV7-2,CASSPYQETQYF,TGTGCCAGCAGCCCGTACCAAGAGACCCAGTACTTC
TRBJ1-6,-,many,12,TRBV15,CATSRADSPLHF,TGTGCCACCAGCAGAGCGGATTCACCCCTCCACTTT
TRBJ1-4,-,many,12,TRBV20-1,CSARGVAEKLFF,TGCAGTGCTAGGGGGGTTGCTGAAAAACTGTTTTTT
TRBJ2-6,TRBD1,-,17,TRBV10-2,CATSQGSSSSGANVLTF,TGCGCCACTTCACAGGGGAGCAGTTCCTCTGGGGCCAACGTCCTGACTTTC
TRBJ1-5,-,many,16,TRBV10-2,CASSEGDHPGNQPQHF,TGCGCCAGCAGTGAGGGGGACCACCCTGGAAATCAGCCCCAGCATTTT
TRBJ1-2,-,many,15,TRBV20-1,CSVAGRHTFNYGYTF,TGCAGTGTGGCGGGACGTCATACCTTTAACTATGGCTACACCTTC
TRBJ2-5,-,many,13,TRBV7-9,CASSQSVDETQYF,TGTGCCAGCAGCCAAAGTGTAGACGAGACCCAGTACTTC
TRBJ1-2,-,once,12,TRBV19,CASSNMGYGYTF,TGTGCCAGTAGTAACATGGGTTATGGCTACACCTTC
TRBJ2-7,TRBD2,few,14,TRBV20-1,CSASRGGKAYEQYF,TGCAGTGCTAGTCGGGGGGGGAAAGCCTACGAGCAGTACTTC
TRBJ1-2,-,many,16,TRBV2,CASSQRTALPVHGYTF,TGTGCCAGCAGTCAGCGGACAGCCCTCCCCGTACATGGCTACACCTTC
TRBJ2-5,-,many,17,TRBV7-9,CASSLVFGLRREETQYF,TGTGCCAGCAGCTTAGTTTTTGGACTCCGCCGAGAAGAGACCCAGTACTTC
TRBJ2-6,TRBD2,-,15,TRBV12-3/TRBV12-4,CASSTSGTGANVLTF,TGTGCCAGCAGCACTAGCGGGACTGGGGCCAACGTCCTGACTTTC
TRBJ2-7,-,few,15,TRBV6-6,CASRHGTNTHYEQYF,TGTGCCAGCAGACACGGGACAAACACCCACTACGAGCAGTACTTC
TRBJ1-1,-,few,16,TRBV11-2,CASSLASDRLNTEAFF,TGTGCCAGCAGCTTAGCCTCCGACAGGCTGAACACTGAAGCTTTCTTT
TRBJ1-2,TRBD1,-,14,TRBV2,CASSLGQEIYGYTF,TGTGCCAGCAGTCTAGGACAGGAGATCTATGGCTACACCTTC
TRBJ2-5,-,-,16,TRBV10-3,CAISESLGASLGTQYF,TGTGCCATCAGTGAGTCGTTGGGGGCTAGTTTGGGGACCCAGTACTTC